This is a list of T cell receptor beta chains from one sample in a study of blood T cell repertoires in COVID-19. Profiled with immunoSEQ multiplex PCR; TCRdb holds only in-frame clones, not every one. The sample includes about 160,000 clones, 70% to 85% seen only once; the top ten take 20% to 25%. Sequencing was carried out using peripheral blood. The receptors were sampled from a woman older than 75 with acute or convalescent COVID-19. Both conserved end residues are part of each CDR3. Fields, in order: J gene, clone size, V gene, D gene, CDR3 DNA, CDR3 protein. The D gene is left open where the match is weak. Rows may omit the clone size; those that give it use once, few, many or a size class.

TRBJ2-7 few TRBV5-1 NA TGCGCCAGCAGCTTGGGCATTGGACAGTCATACGAGCAGTACTTC CASSLGIGQSYEQYF
TRBJ2-1 NA TRBV10-1 TRBD2 TGCGCCAGCAGTGAGTCGAAACCTAGCGGGAGTGGGTATGAGCAGTTCTTC CASSESKPSGSGYEQFF
TRBJ2-2 once TRBV11-2 NA TGTGCCAGCAGCCCCCGGGGACAGAACACCGGGGAGCTGTTTTTT CASSPRGQNTGELFF
TRBJ2-7 NA TRBV29-1 TRBD1 TGCAGCGTTAATCCCGGGACAGGGGGTTACGAGCAGTACTTC CSVNPGTGGYEQYF
TRBJ2-1 NA TRBV6-5 NA TGTGCCAGCAGTCACAGGGCTGGTGAGCAGTTCTTC CASSHRAGEQFF
TRBJ2-7 NA TRBV5-1 TRBD1 TGCGCCAGCAGCAGGGGACAGGAATACGAGCAGTACTTC CASSRGQEYEQYF
TRBJ2-1 NA TRBV5-6 NA TGTGCCAGCAGCTTGCTCAGCGCCCCGAAGGATGAGCAGTTCTTC CASSLLSAPKDEQFF
TRBJ2-7 few TRBV4-3 NA TGCGCCAGCAGCCCGGGAAGACCATCCTACGAGCAGTACTTC CASSPGRPSYEQYF
TRBJ2-3 few TRBV7-9 NA TGTGCCAGCAGTCTGCGGGACGGCACAGATACGCAGTATTTT CASSLRDGTDTQYF
TRBJ2-2 NA TRBV11-2 TRBD1 TGTGCCAGCATCGACAGGGGACGCTACACCGGGGAGCTGTTTTTT CASIDRGRYTGELFF
TRBJ2-2 NA TRBV5-4 NA TGTGCCAGCAGCCCCGACAGTCCCAACACCGGGGAGCTGTTTTTT CASSPDSPNTGELFF
TRBJ1-1 NA TRBV2 NA TGTGCCAGCAGTGTGGTCAGGGACACTGAAGCTTTCTTT CASSVVRDTEAFF
TRBJ2-1 NA TRBV15 NA TGTGCCACCAGCAGCCGCTTAGCGACCCCCACGATCTTC CATSSRLATPTIF
TRBJ1-1 few TRBV5-1 TRBD1 TGCGCCAGCAGCATGGACAGGTGGAACACTGAAGCTTTCTTT CASSMDRWNTEAFF
TRBJ2-2 NA TRBV2 TRBD2 TGTGCCAGCATAGCGGGAGAGAACACCGGGGAGCTGTTTTTT CASIAGENTGELFF
TRBJ1-5 few TRBV30 NA TGTGCCTGGAGTGCGGGGAAAGGCAATCAGCCCCAGCATTTT CAWSAGKGNQPQHF
TRBJ1-2 once TRBV30 NA TGTGCCTGGAGTCGCGGGGAGAACTATGGCTACACCTTC CAWSRGENYGYTF
TRBJ2-1 NA TRBV5-6 TRBD2 TGTGCCAGCAGCTTCGGACTAGCGGGAGGGCCCCACAATGAGCAGTTCTTC CASSFGLAGGPHNEQFF
TRBJ2-7 NA TRBV5-1 TRBD1 TGCGCCAGCAGCCCGGGACAGGGTCTGGGCGAGCAGTACTTC CASSPGQGLGEQYF
TRBJ2-7 NA TRBV6-4 TRBD1 TGTGCCAGCAGTGAGGGGACAGGGGGGTCGTACGAGCAGTACTTC CASSEGTGGSYEQYF
TRBJ1-5 NA TRBV11-2 NA TGTGCCAGCAGCTTACAGGGAAATCAGCCCCAGCATTTT CASSLQGNQPQHF
TRBJ2-2 NA TRBV27 NA TGTGCCAGCAGTTTAGCGGGCTCTGGGGAGCTGTTTTTT CASSLAGSGELFF
TRBJ1-4 NA TRBV7-6 NA TGTGCCAGCAGTCCGGGCAGGGCTGCTAATGAAAAACTGTTTTTT CASSPGRAANEKLFF
TRBJ1-2 NA TRBV6-2/TRBV6-3 TRBD1 TGTGCCAGCAGTTATTTGACCGGACAGGGCCCGAAGTCTAACTATGGCTACACCTTC CASSYLTGQGPKSNYGYTF
TRBJ1-2 NA TRBV11-2 NA TGTGCCAGCAGCTTAGTGGGGCTCGGCTACACCTTC CASSLVGLGYTF
TRBJ1-1 NA TRBV6-5 NA TGTGCCAGCAGTTACCCGGGGGTTACTGAAGCTTTCTTT CASSYPGVTEAFF
TRBJ1-3 NA TRBV6-5 TRBD1 TGTGCCAGCAGCCTCAGGGGGCAGGGTGACACCATATATTTT CASSLRGQGDTIYF